This T cell receptor (beta chain) is drawn from a study of post-analysis software for immune sequencing data. Findings and caveats of the study: When patients were compared with controls, four or five TRBV segments were more frequent, TRBV5-6, TRBV5-1 and TRBV20-1 among them.

Concerning this clonotype itself: Antigen unknown.

The TCR beta cDNA libraries carried unique molecular identifiers. TCRdb analysed the PCR reads with MiXCR anew, one entry per CDR3 protein. This sample has approximately 360,000 distinct CDR3 sequences, with roughly 30% found just once. The CDR3 extends over 16 amino acids. V shed 4 bases and J shed 4 bases, with 18 bases lying between them. The germline CDR1 and CDR2 sequences are SGHTA and FQGNSA. This clonotype was obtained from a girl aged 5-17 years with multiple sclerosis. The source material was blood. The chain has TRBV7-2 and TRBJ2-3; D could derive from TRBD1 or TRBD2 (5 bases each). CDR3 coding DNA: TGTGCCAGCAGCTCCTCAAGAGCTGGGGACGCAGATACGCAGTATTTT. Translating gives CASSSSRAGDADTQYF.